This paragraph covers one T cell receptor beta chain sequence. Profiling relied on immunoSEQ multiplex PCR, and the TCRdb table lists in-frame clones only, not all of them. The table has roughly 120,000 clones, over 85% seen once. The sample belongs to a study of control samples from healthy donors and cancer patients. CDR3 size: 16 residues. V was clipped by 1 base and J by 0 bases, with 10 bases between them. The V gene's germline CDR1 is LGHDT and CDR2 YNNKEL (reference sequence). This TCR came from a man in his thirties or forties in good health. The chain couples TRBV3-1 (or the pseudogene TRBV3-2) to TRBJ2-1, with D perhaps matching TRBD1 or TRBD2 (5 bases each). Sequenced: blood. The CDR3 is CASSQGGSLSYNEQFF. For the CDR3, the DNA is TGTGCCAGCAGCCAAGGGGGGTCCCTCTCCTACAATGAGCAGTTCTTC.